This T cell receptor beta chain was sequenced during a study of OX40 agonist ivuxolimab in advanced cancers. Whole-study context: Of the participants, more than 35% had some prior anti-PD-1, anti-PD-L1 or anti-CTLA-4 therapy, which was allowed.

Germline values: CDR1 SGDLS, CDR2 YYNGEE. CDR3 length: 16 residues. V was shortened by 2 bases and J by 8 bases, with 17 bases between the two germline ends. Details on this clone: Its antigen is not known.

Study-level results: At doses 0.1 to 3.0 mg/kg, CD4+ and CD8+ clones expanded.

TCRdb's copy holds only in-frame clones and misses some; the assay was immunoSEQ multiplex PCR. This table has fewer than 120,000 clones, about 92% appearing once. The chain uses TRBV9 and TRBJ1-6; maybe TRBD1 (5 bases). The source of this sequence is an adult with an advanced solid tumor such as melanoma, head and neck, liver or kidney cancer. The specimen comprised CD4+ or CD8+ T cells sorted from blood, sampled in a trial of the OX40 agonist ivuxolimab. DNA for the CDR3: TGTGCCAGCAGCGTTACAGGTCGTATTAGGGATTCACCCCTCCACTTT. Its protein product is CASSVTGRIRDSPLHF.